Sequencing of this TCR beta chain was carried out in a study of blood T cell repertoires in COVID-19. Study in general: Samples taken during acute and convalescent COVID-19 were collected in the United States, Italy and Spain. From T cells, B-cell-depleted T cells, or PBMCs came the material, which was cDNA or gDNA.

This CDR3 is 13 amino acids long. The V and J ends lost 5 bases and 7 bases respectively, with 11 bases between them. CDR1 is LGHDT and CDR2 is YNNKEL in the germline V gene (reference sequence). Seattle's cohort entered during active infection and was followed longitudinally. Methods used by the authors: Amplifying reference gene primers gave estimates of nucleated cell counts. The method was immunoSEQ multiplex PCR; TCRdb's version includes in-frame clones alone and lacks a portion of them. V and J calls and clone size come straight from that table; D and trimming were deduced from the DNA. The sample contains a few hundred thousand clones, approximately 89% of which appear only once.

The TCR sequence derives from a woman under 40 with COVID-19, enrolled during active disease. The chain joins TRBV3-1 (or the pseudogene TRBV3-2) to TRBJ1-4; the D gene is possibly TRBD1 (5 bases). Sequenced: peripheral blood. CDR3 region: CASSSNRGEKLFF. CDR3 in DNA: TGTGCCAGCAGCTCGAATAGGGGTGAAAAACTGTTTTTT.